These T cell receptor beta chains were read from a single sample in a study of blood T cells in healthy people across ages. TCRdb used MiXCR to reprocess the 5' RACE reads, holding one entry per CDR3 protein. The sample carries fewer than 750,000 distinct CDR3 sequences, under 55% recorded once. The source material was blood. These receptors were obtained from a man of 80 years or more in good health. Each CDR3 is given with its conserved first and last residue. Fields, in order: D gene, clone size, J gene, V gene, CDR3 DNA, CDR3 protein. A D gene is named only where the DNA matches it firmly. Size values are once, few and many counts, or a class for expanded clones, and some rows have none.

>TRBD2|few|TRBJ2-1|TRBV7-9
TGTGCCAGCAGCACGACTAGCGGGAGGGCCCATGAGCAGTTCTTC
CASSTTSGRAHEQFF
>TRBD1|.|TRBJ2-1|TRBV5-6
TGTGCCAGCAGGACAGGGACCCCCTACAATGAGCAGTTCTTC
CASRTGTPYNEQFF
>.|few|TRBJ2-3|TRBV7-2
TGTGCCAGCAGCTCCTTGGGGTCTGGAGATACGCAGTATTTT
CASSSLGSGDTQYF
>TRBD1|few|TRBJ1-5|TRBV6-6
TGTGCCAGCAGCGAGGCAGGGGGCACCTTGAGCAATCAGCCCCAGCATTTT
CASSEAGGTLSNQPQHF
>TRBD2|few|TRBJ2-1|TRBV28
TGTGCCAGCAGGCGTAGCGGGAGGACTGCTGAGCAGTTCTTC
CASRRSGRTAEQFF
>.|.|TRBJ2-7|TRBV6-2/TRBV6-3
TGTGCCAGCAGTTACCTGGCTCCCTACGAGCAGTACTTC
CASSYLAPYEQYF
>TRBD1|.|TRBJ1-2|TRBV7-2
TGTGCCAGCAGCTCCCAGGGGGGGGCAGGTAACTATGGCTACACCTTC
CASSSQGGAGNYGYTF
>TRBD1|many|TRBJ2-7|TRBV6-5
TGTGCCAGCAGTGCCCGACAGGGGGGTTTGGGCGAGCAGTACTTC
CASSARQGGLGEQYF
>.|.|TRBJ2-1|TRBV5-1
TGCGCCAGCAGCTTGGCCGAGAGGGCGGCGTACAATGAGCAGTTCTTC
CASSLAERAAYNEQFF
>TRBD2|.|TRBJ2-3|TRBV9
TGTGCCAGCAGTCTAGGCGGGAGTTTCCCGGGAGATACGCAGTATTTT
CASSLGGSFPGDTQYF
>.|.|TRBJ1-6|TRBV4-1
TGCGCCAGCAGCCAAGTGGTCCAGGGTGGTTCACCCCTCCACTTT
CASSQVVQGGSPLHF
>.|few|TRBJ2-7|TRBV13
TGTGCCAGCAGCTTCACAGGGCTGATCTACGAGCAGTACTTC
CASSFTGLIYEQYF
>.|.|TRBJ2-7|TRBV6-1
TGTGCCAGCATCGCAGCCTACGAGCAGTACTTC
CASIAAYEQYF
>.|.|TRBJ1-5|TRBV6-2/TRBV6-3
TGTGCCAGCAGTTCAAGACAGGTCCGAAATCAGCCCCAGCATTTT
CASSSRQVRNQPQHF
>TRBD2|.|TRBJ2-1|TRBV7-2
TGTGCCAGCAGCAGAAACCTACTAGCGGGAGAGGGCAATGAGCAGTTCTTC
CASSRNLLAGEGNEQFF
>TRBD1|.|TRBJ1-2|TRBV12-3/TRBV12-4
TGTGCCAGCAGTTCTGGGACAGGGGGTAGTGGCTACACCTTC
CASSSGTGGSGYTF
>.|.|TRBJ2-7|TRBV7-9
TGTGCCAGCAGCCCCTTAGGGGGCTACGAGCAGTACTTC
CASSPLGGYEQYF
>TRBD1|.|TRBJ2-7|TRBV29-1
TGCAGCGTTGCAGGGGGCAAGGAGACCCAGCACTTC
CSVAGGKETQHF
>.|.|TRBJ2-1|TRBV5-1
TGCGCCAGCAGCTTGGATCCCTACGATGAGCAGTTCTTC
CASSLDPYDEQFF
>.|.|TRBJ2-3|TRBV3-1
TGTGCCAGCAGCCAAGATCAAGGGACAGATACGCAGTATTTT
CASSQDQGTDTQYF
>.|once|TRBJ2-3|TRBV6-2/TRBV6-3
TGTGCCAGCAGTTACTGGACGCGGGATACGCAGTATTTT
CASSYWTRDTQYF
>TRBD2|.|TRBJ2-7|TRBV20-1
TGCAGTGCTATAGCGGGGGGGCGGCGATCCTACGAGCAGTACTTC
CSAIAGGRRSYEQYF
>TRBD2|.|TRBJ2-5|TRBV28
TGTGCCAGCAGCTCAGGGACTAGCGGGAGCAGGAAGACCCAGTACTTC
CASSSGTSGSRKTQYF
>.|.|TRBJ1-1|TRBV28
TGTGCCAGCAGCGCCGCAGGGTGGAACACTGAAGCTTTCTTT
CASSAAGWNTEAFF
>.|.|TRBJ1-2|TRBV3-1
TGTGCCAGCAGCCAAGATCGTAGTTCTCTTTATGGCTACACCTTC
CASSQDRSSLYGYTF
>TRBD1|.|TRBJ2-3|TRBV29-1
TGCAGCGGTAGACAGGGGGAAGCAGATACGCAGTATTTT
CSGRQGEADTQYF
>.|few|TRBJ2-5|TRBV7-2
TGTGCCAGCAGCTTATTGGGTGGGGTGGAGCAGTACTTC
CASSLLGGVEQYF
>.|.|TRBJ1-1|TRBV9
TGTGCCAGCAGCGTAACAGGACAAAACACTGAAGCTTTCTTT
CASSVTGQNTEAFF
>TRBD1|.|TRBJ1-5|TRBV7-9
TGTGCCAGCAGCCGAACAGGGGACCAGCCCCAGCATTTT
CASSRTGDQPQHF
>TRBD1|.|TRBJ1-5|TRBV27
TGTGCCAGCAGTAGAGGACAGGGGAGAAATCAGCCCCAGCATTTT
CASSRGQGRNQPQHF
>.|many|TRBJ2-7|TRBV20-1
TGCAGTGCTAGTGGGGTTCTCTACGAGCAGTACTTC
CSASGVLYEQYF
>TRBD2|few|TRBJ2-7|TRBV28
TGTGCCAGCAGACCCGGACTAGCGGGAGTTAGCGAGCAGTACTTC
CASRPGLAGVSEQYF
>TRBD1|few|TRBJ1-1|TRBV9
TGTGCCAGCAGCGCATCCACAGGGGTCGGCACTGAAGCTTTCTTT
CASSASTGVGTEAFF
>TRBD1|.|TRBJ2-3|TRBV5-1
TGCGCCAGCAGCTACCAGACAGGGACAGATACGCAGTATTTT
CASSYQTGTDTQYF
>.|.|TRBJ2-4|TRBV7-2
TGTGCCAGCAGCTCCGGAGGGGGGGCAGGGACAAACATTCAGTACTTC
CASSSGGGAGTNIQYF
>.|few|TRBJ2-5|TRBV20-1
TGCAGTGCTAGAACCCTCAGGGGTAGTCGCGATGAGCAGTACTTC
CSARTLRGSRDEQYF
>.|.|TRBJ2-5|TRBV13
TGTGCCAGCAGCTCACAAAGAAGGGGGGTTGGGCAAGAGACCCAGTACTTC
CASSSQRRGVGQETQYF
>.|.|TRBJ1-4|TRBV9
TGTGCCAGCAGCGTAGGGAGTTATCCTAATGAAAAACTGTTTTTT
CASSVGSYPNEKLFF